Presented here are 28 T cell receptor beta chains from one specimen sequenced in a study of STAT5B mutations in CD4+ large granular lymphocyte leukemia. Generated by immunoSEQ multiplex PCR, the TCRdb table keeps only in-frame clones and is missing some. This repertoire shows around 37,000 clones, about 80% found once; its top ten account for around 0.5%. The sample comprised CD4+ T cells from blood buffy coats. The receptors were gathered from a human donor in good health.

This clone was counted only a few times. The V and J genes are TRBV7-9 and TRBJ2-4; unclear D gene. The V gene's germline CDR1 is SEHNR and CDR2 FQNEAQ (reference sequence). The CDR3 is 15 amino acids. Trimming cost V 1 base and J 0 bases, with 7 bases left between them. This CDR3 reads CASSLGWLAKNIQYF. CDR3 sequence (DNA): TGTGCCAGCAGCTTAGGCTGGCTAGCCAAAAACATTCAGTACTTC. The whole variable domain, filled in from reference TRBV7-9 and TRBJ2-4, reads DTGVSQNPRHKITKRGQNVTFRCDPISEHNRLYWYRQTLGQGPEFLTYFQNEAQLEKSRLLSDRFSAERPKGSFSTLEIQRTEQGDSAMYLCASSLGWLAKNIQYFGAGTRLSVL.

The chain is built from TRBV6-5 and TRBJ1-1; no clear D gene. The germline V gene has CDR1 MNHEY and CDR2 SVGAGI. V gave up 4 bases and J gave up 1 base, with 10 bases separating them. CDR3 length: 14 amino acids. This chain's CDR3 is CASSSPGQNTEAFF. CDR3 nucleotide sequence: TGTGCCAGCAGTTCCCCGGGCCAGAACACTGAAGCTTTCTTT.

The chain carries TRBV11-2 and TRBJ2-3, with 11 bases matching TRBD2. This CDR3 is 17 amino acids long. Germline V gene sequence: CDR1 SGHAT, CDR2 FQNNGV. Trimming took 1 base from V and 1 from J; bases not matched to a gene: 4. The CDR3 DNA reads TGTGCCAGCAGCTTAGTTCTAGCGGGGGGTGGCACAGATACGCAGTATTTT. This sequence encodes CASSLVLAGGGTDTQYF.

The chain couples TRBV5-4 to TRBJ2-6; D not resolved. The CDR3 covers 16 residues. The germline V gene encodes CDR1 SGHNT and CDR2 YYREEE (reference sequence). The V end lost 6 bases, the J end lost 2 bases, and 15 bases lay between the germline ends. The DNA for the CDR3 is TGTGCCAGCATAGGTGTAAATGAGGCTGGGGCCAACGTCCTGACTTTC. It is translated as CASIGVNEAGANVLTF.

V gene TRBV27 combines with J gene TRBJ1-6, with D possibly TRBD1 on 6 matching bases. Trimming pared 11 bases from V and 8 bases from J, leaving 19 bases between. This CDR3 contains 14 residues. CDR1 MNHEY and CDR2 SMNVEV come from the germline V gene (reference sequence). The CDR3 DNA reads TGTGCCCCCAAGGGGGGAGACAATTATTCACCCCTCCACTTT. This encodes CAPKGGDNYSPLHF.

The table lists this clone with a count of one. The J gene is TRBJ1-3, the V gene TRBV6-5; weak D call: TRBD1 (5 bases). Germline CDR1 is MNHEY and CDR2 is SVGAGI. The V end lost 6 bases, the J end lost 2 bases, and 11 bases lay between the germline ends. The CDR3 is made up of 14 amino acids. The CDR3 loop reads CASRPWGTGNTIYF. CDR3 DNA: TGTGCCAGCAGACCCTGGGGGACTGGAAACACCATATATTTT.

The chain has TRBV7-2 and TRBJ2-7; TRBD2 agrees at 11 bases. With V trimmed by 6 bases and J by 2 bases, 3 bases remained unmatched. The CDR3 sequence is 14 residues long. Germline V gene data show CDR1 as SGHTA and CDR2 as FQGNSA. The CDR3 region has the DNA TGTGCCAGCAGTTTTAGCGGGGGGGCCTACGAGCAGTACTTC. It encodes CASSFSGGAYEQYF.

V usage is TRBV6-5 and J usage is TRBJ1-4, with 8 nucleotides matching TRBD1. The CDR3 loop spans 15 amino acids. Germline values: CDR1 MNHEY, CDR2 SVGAGI. Trimming at V came to 5 bases and at J to 7 bases, leaving 9 bases not matched to a gene. The CDR3 loop reads CASSPQGAASEKLFF. CDR3 nucleotides: TGTGCCAGCAGTCCCCAGGGGGCAGCTTCTGAAAAACTGTTTTTT.

In its sample, this clone was seen once. The gene calls are TRBV7-3 and TRBJ2-5; 8 bases fit TRBD1. The V gene's germline CDR1 is SGHTA and CDR2 FQGTGA. The CDR3 is 14 amino acids. Trimming removed 1 base from V and 5 bases from J; junction bases left unmatched: 3. DNA for the CDR3: TGTGCCAGCAGCTTAAGTGGACAGGGCGAGACCCAGTACTTC. This sequence encodes CASSLSGQGETQYF. The whole variable domain, remainder taken from reference TRBV7-3 and TRBJ2-5, is GAGVSQTPSNKVTEKGKYVELRCDPISGHTALYWYRQSLGQGPEFLIYFQGTGAADDSGLPNDRFFAVRPEGSVSTLKIQRTERGDSAVYLCASSLSGQGETQYFGPGTRLLVL.

The rearrangement joins TRBV14 to TRBJ2-5, with D possibly matching TRBD1 (5 bases). The V end was cut by 3 bases, the J end by 5 bases, with 22 bases between. The length of the CDR3 is 17 residues. Per germline, CDR1 SGHDN and CDR2 FVKESK. CDR3 protein: CASSHGRYDGKGETQYF. As DNA, the CDR3 is TGTGCCAGCAGCCATGGACGGTACGACGGAAAGGGGGAGACCCAGTACTTC. Full variable domain (rest looked up from reference TRBV14 and TRBJ2-5): EAGVTQFPSHSVIEKGQTVTLRCDPISGHDNLYWYRRVMGKEIKFLLHFVKESKQDESGMPNNRFLAERTGGTYSTLKVQPAELEDSGVYFCASSHGRYDGKGETQYFGPGTRLLVL.

The V call is TRBV10-3, the J call TRBJ1-5; 8 nucleotides match TRBD1. With V trimmed by 0 bases and J by 4 bases, 5 bases remained unmatched. The CDR3 contains 16 residues. Germline CDR1 ENHRY, CDR2 SYGVKD. For the CDR3, the DNA is TGTGCCATCAGTGAGTCCCTAGGACAGGGAAATCAGCCCCAGCATTTT. Translation: CAISESLGQGNQPQHF.

The chain has TRBV25-1 and TRBJ2-5; no definite D call. CDR3 length equals 11 residues. The V end was cut by 8 bases, the J end by 0 bases, with 4 bases between. Looked up from germline, CDR1 is MGHDK and CDR2 is SYGVNS. This chain's CDR3 is CASFYQETQYF. DNA of the CDR3: TGTGCCAGCTTTTACCAAGAGACCCAGTACTTC.

This clone was counted a single time. The chain couples TRBV2 to TRBJ1-4; D call uncertain. V dropped 5 bases and J dropped 3 bases, with 16 bases sitting between them. Germline values: CDR1 SNHLY, CDR2 FYNNEI. This CDR3 is 16 amino acids long. Here the CDR3 reads CASSQRPPSANEKLFF. The CDR3 nucleotides read TGTGCCAGCAGTCAAAGGCCGCCGTCGGCTAATGAAAAACTGTTTTTT.

V and J are TRBV7-2 and TRBJ1-6; TRBD1 might be the D (5 bases). V was shortened by 3 bases and J by 0 bases, with 6 bases between the two germline ends. Germline assignment: CDR1 SGHTA and CDR2 FQGNSA. The CDR3 totals 15 residues. Here the CDR3 reads CASSFQGSYNSPLHF. The CDR3 DNA is TGTGCCAGCAGCTTTCAGGGCTCCTATAATTCACCCCTCCACTTT. The whole variable domain, remainder taken from reference TRBV7-2 and TRBJ1-6, is GAGVSQSPSNKVTEKGKDVELRCDPISGHTALYWYRQSLGQGLEFLIYFQGNSAPDKSGLPSDRFSAERTGGSVSTLTIQRTQQEDSAVYLCASSFQGSYNSPLHFGNGTRLTVT.

This chain joins TRBV4-1 and TRBJ2-7; D remains unclear. Trimming took 3 bases from V and 1 from J, leaving 16 bases between them. The CDR3 consists of 16 residues. CDR1 and CDR2 (germline): MGHRA, YSYEKL. The CDR3 nucleotides read TGCGCCAGCAGCCACGGGCGGAATAGGGAATCCTACGAGCAGTACTTC. It translates to CASSHGRNRESYEQYF.

The rearrangement joins TRBV5-1 to TRBJ1-2, with unresolved D. The CDR3 covers 15 residues. V lost 0 bases and J lost 2, with 11 bases in between. Per germline, CDR1 SGHRS and CDR2 YFSETQ. The CDR3 nucleotides are TGCGCCAGCAGCTTGGGGACCCTCCTCAACTATGGCTACACCTTC. This sequence encodes CASSLGTLLNYGYTF.

This clone has only one observation. The rearrangement uses TRBV29-1 and TRBJ2-7; perhaps TRBD2 as D (5 bases). Germline V gives CDR1 SQVTM, CDR2 ANQGSEA. The CDR3 loop spans 13 amino acids. Trimming removed 4 bases at V and 4 bases at J, with 14 bases between. The DNA of the CDR3 is TGCAGCGTTGGATCCGGGGTGACTTACGAGCAGTACTTC. Protein sequence: CSVGSGVTYEQYF.

This chain joins TRBV2 and TRBJ2-3; 9 nucleotides align to TRBD2. V lost 7 bases to trimming and J lost 4 bases; unmatched junction nucleotides: 6. CDR1 and CDR2 from the germline V gene are SNHLY and FYNNEI. CDR3 length equals 14 residues. In nucleotides, the CDR3 is TGTGCCAGCAATACCGGGACTAGCTCAGATACGCAGTATTTT. Amino acids: CASNTGTSSDTQYF.

This sequence joins TRBV6-6 and TRBJ2-7, with a possible D match to TRBD2 (6 bases). This CDR3 is 13 amino acids long. V was shortened by 9 bases and J by 9 bases, with 21 bases between the two germline ends. Germline CDR1 reads MNHNY; CDR2 reads SVGAGI (reference sequence). The CDR3 sequence: CASWSGGNTGQYF. CDR3 in DNA: TGTGCCAGTTGGAGCGGAGGGAATACGGGGCAGTACTTC.

The rearrangement links TRBV12-2 to TRBJ2-7. TRBV12-2 is noted as a pseudogene. The CDR3 has 15 residues. The CDR3 nucleotides are TGTGCAAGTCGCTTAGGCGTCAGGAGCTCCTACGAGCAGTACTTC. Protein sequence: CASRLGVRSSYEQYF.

The V and J genes are TRBV10-3 and TRBJ2-7; 11 bases fit TRBD2. In germline, CDR1 is ENHRY, CDR2 SYGVKD. CDR3 length equals 15 residues. Trimming removed 1 base from V and 7 bases from J; junction bases left unmatched: 6. The CDR3 DNA reads TGTGCCATCAGTGAGTTGACTAGCGGGATGGGGGAGCAGTACTTC. This gives the protein CAISELTSGMGEQYF.

The chain carries TRBV6-6 and TRBJ1-1, with D tentatively TRBD1 (5 bases). The germline gives CDR1 MNHNY, CDR2 SVGAGI (reference sequence). V shed 2 bases and J shed 5 bases, with 12 bases lying between them. CDR3 size: 14 residues. CDR3 sequence (DNA): TGTGCCAGCAGTTACCAGGGTCCCGGGACTGAAGCTTTCTTT. This translates into CASSYQGPGTEAFF.

CDR3 sequence (DNA): TGTGCCAGCAGTTACTGGGAAAACACTGAAGCTTTCTTT. It is translated as CASSYWENTEAFF. The chain employs TRBV6-5 and TRBJ1-1; D is ambiguous. The CDR3 spans 13 residues. Trimming left V 1 base short and J 2 bases short, with 5 bases between. Germline CDR1 MNHEY, CDR2 SVGAGI.

Notes on this clone: At one of its ends the junction is not consistent with the germline gene, which may arise from a read error. The genes are TRBV29-1 and TRBJ2-7; D unclear. Per germline, CDR1 SQVTM and CDR2 ANQGSEA. This CDR3 is built from 11 residues. DNA for the CDR3: TGCGGCGTTGAAGGCCCCTACGAGCAGTACTTC. It codes for CGVEGPYEQYF.

The chain has TRBV30 and TRBJ2-7; 7 nucleotides agree with TRBD2. Germline V gene data show CDR1 as GTSNPN and CDR2 as SVGIG (reference sequence). The CDR3 spans 13 residues. V lost 4 bases and J lost 0; bases outside the gene matches: 3. The CDR3, as DNA: TGTGCCTGGACAAGGGACTACTCCTACGAGCAGTACTTC. Translation gives CAWTRDYSYEQYF.

This clone is a singleton in its sample. The gene calls are TRBV5-6 and TRBJ1-1; 7 bases map to TRBD1. This CDR3 is built from 17 residues. Germline CDR1 and CDR2: SGHDT and YYEEEE. Germline trimming cut 4 bases from V and 11 bases from J; bases unmatched to any gene: 23. In DNA form, the CDR3 reads TGTGCCAGCAGCCGCCACGTTTGGGGGAGGACAGGTTTAACGGCTTTCTTT. Translating gives CASSRHVWGRTGLTAFF.

V is TRBV14 and J is TRBJ2-2; D unclear. The CDR3 runs to 18 residues. Germline CDR1 is SGHDN and CDR2 is FVKESK. Trimming shortened V by 2 bases and J by 3 bases, and 19 bases separated the two germline ends. Written as DNA, the CDR3 is TGTGCCAGCAGCCAAAAAAGGCGGCTAACGCTGGACACCGGGGAGCTGTTTTTT. It encodes CASSQKRRLTLDTGELFF.

V is TRBV6-5 and J is TRBJ2-5; TRBD1 aligns across 7 bases. The ends lost 0 bases at V and 11 bases at J; junction bases unmatched: 9. This CDR3 is 14 amino acids long. CDR1 and CDR2 from the germline V gene are MNHEY and SVGAGI. CDR3 in DNA: TGTGCCAGCAGTTACTCGAGTTGGACAGGCGGTCAGTACTTC. As protein: CASSYSSWTGGQYF.